This TCR beta chain was sequenced during a study of T cell responses to AZD1222 COVID-19 vaccine. The CDR3 has 13 amino acids. The germline V and J ends were trimmed by 5 bases and 0 bases, with 8 bases remaining between them. The germline V gene has CDR1 MNHEY and CDR2 SMNVEV (reference sequence). Measured with immunoSEQ multiplex PCR; TCRdb has only the in-frame clones, and not every one. This repertoire shows 100,000 to 120,000 clones, 80% to 95% found once; its top ten account for over 6.5%. The J gene is TRBJ2-7, the V gene TRBV27; no clear D. Sequenced material: peripheral blood, taken on day 0 of AZD1222 vaccination. This receptor was obtained from an adult in good health. The DNA of the CDR3 is TGTGCCAGCAGTCCAATTAGCTCCTACGAGCAGTACTTC. This encodes CASSPISSYEQYF.